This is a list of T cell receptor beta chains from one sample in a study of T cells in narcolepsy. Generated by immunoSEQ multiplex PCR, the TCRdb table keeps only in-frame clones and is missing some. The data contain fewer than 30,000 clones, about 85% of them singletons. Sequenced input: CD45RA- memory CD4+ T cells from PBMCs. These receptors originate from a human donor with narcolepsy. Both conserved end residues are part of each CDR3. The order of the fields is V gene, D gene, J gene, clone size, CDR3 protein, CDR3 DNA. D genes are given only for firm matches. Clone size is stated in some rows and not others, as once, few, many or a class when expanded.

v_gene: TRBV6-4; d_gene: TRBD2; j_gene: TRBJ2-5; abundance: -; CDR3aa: CASRRTSGNQETQYF; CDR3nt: TGTGCCAGCAGAAGGACTAGCGGGAACCAAGAGACCCAGTACTTC
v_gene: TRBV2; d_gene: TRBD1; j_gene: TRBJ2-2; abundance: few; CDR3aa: CASRGTGGAGELFF; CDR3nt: TGTGCCAGCAGGGGGACAGGGGGAGCCGGGGAGCTGTTTTTT
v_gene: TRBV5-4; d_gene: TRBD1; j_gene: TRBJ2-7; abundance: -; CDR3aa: CASSLDSPGGAGHEQYF; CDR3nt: TGTGCCAGCAGCTTGGATTCCCCAGGGGGCGCAGGCCACGAGCAGTACTTC
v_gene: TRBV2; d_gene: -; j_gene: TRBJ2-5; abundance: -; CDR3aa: CASKGVGGLQETQYF; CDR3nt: TGTGCCAGCAAAGGGGTGGGAGGACTCCAAGAGACCCAGTACTTC
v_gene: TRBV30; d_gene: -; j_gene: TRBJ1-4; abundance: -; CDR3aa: CAWAPYGANEKLFF; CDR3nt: TGTGCCTGGGCCCCGTACGGGGCTAATGAAAAACTGTTTTTT
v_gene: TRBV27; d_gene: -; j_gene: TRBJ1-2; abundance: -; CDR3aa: CASSLRFGGLGYTF; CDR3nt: TGTGCCAGCAGTTTGAGGTTTGGGGGGTTAGGCTACACCTTC
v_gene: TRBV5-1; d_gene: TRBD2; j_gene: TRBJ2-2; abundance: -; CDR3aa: CASSLLGLAGPNTGELFF; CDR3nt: TGCGCCAGCAGCTTGCTTGGACTAGCGGGTCCTAACACCGGGGAGCTGTTTTTT
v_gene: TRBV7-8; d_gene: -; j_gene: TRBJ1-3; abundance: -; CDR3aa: CASSLAVPGFSGNTIYF; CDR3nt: TGTGCCAGCAGCTTAGCTGTTCCCGGTTTTTCTGGAAACACCATATATTTT
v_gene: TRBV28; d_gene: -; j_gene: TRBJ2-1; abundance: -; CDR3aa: CASSFGWRGRGEQFF; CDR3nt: TGTGCCAGCAGTTTTGGTTGGAGGGGGCGCGGTGAGCAGTTCTTC
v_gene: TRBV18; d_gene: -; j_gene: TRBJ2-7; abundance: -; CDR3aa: CASSDSGAGYF; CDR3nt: TGTGCCAGCTCAGATTCAGGGGCAGGGTACTTC
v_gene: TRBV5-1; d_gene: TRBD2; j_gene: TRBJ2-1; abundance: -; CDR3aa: CASSLRSSGSSYNEQFF; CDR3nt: TGCGCCAGCAGCTTGAGGTCTAGCGGGTCTTCCTACAATGAGCAGTTCTTC
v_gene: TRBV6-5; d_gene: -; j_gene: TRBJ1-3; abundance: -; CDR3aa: CASSADRTVSTIYF; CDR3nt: TGTGCCAGCAGTGCCGATCGGACAGTGTCGACCATATATTTT
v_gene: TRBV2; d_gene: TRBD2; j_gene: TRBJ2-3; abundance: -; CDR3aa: CASRRAAGGSSTDTQYF; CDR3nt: TGTGCCAGCAGACGTGCAGCGGGAGGGTCTAGCACAGATACGCAGTATTTT
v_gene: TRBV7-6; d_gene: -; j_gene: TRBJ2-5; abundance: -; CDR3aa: CASSPAETQYF; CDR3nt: TGTGCCAGCAGCCCTGCGGAGACCCAGTACTTC
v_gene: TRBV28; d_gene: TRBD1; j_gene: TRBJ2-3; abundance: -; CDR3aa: CASSSPRQGGADTQYF; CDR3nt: TGTGCCAGCAGTTCCCCGAGACAGGGCGGTGCAGATACGCAGTATTTT
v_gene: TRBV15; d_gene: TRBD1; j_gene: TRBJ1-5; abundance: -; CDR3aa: CATSRPGQGRGQPQHF; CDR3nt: TGTGCCACCAGCAGACCCGGACAGGGGCGAGGTCAGCCCCAGCATTTT
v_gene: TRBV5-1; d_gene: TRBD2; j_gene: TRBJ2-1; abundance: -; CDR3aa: CASSLVSGRGNEQFF; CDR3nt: TGCGCCAGCAGCTTGGTTAGCGGGAGGGGTAATGAGCAGTTCTTC
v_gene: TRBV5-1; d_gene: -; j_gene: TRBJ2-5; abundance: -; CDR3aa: CASSFESLGTQYF; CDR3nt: TGCGCCAGCAGCTTCGAGTCTCTAGGGACCCAGTACTTC
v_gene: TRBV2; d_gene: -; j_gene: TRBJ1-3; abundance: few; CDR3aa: CASSEGGQLSGNTIYF; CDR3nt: TGTGCCAGCAGTGAAGGTGGACAGCTCTCTGGAAACACCATATATTTT
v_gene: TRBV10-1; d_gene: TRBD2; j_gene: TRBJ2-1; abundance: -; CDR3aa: CASSESSSLRVGSGSGHEQFF; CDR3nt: TGCGCCAGCAGTGAGTCAAGTTCTTTACGAGTGGGTAGCGGGAGTGGCCATGAGCAGTTCTTC
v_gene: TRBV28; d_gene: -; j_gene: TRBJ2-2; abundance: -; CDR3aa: CASRTRGVGHTGELFF; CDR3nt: TGTGCCAGCAGGACCCGGGGAGTGGGTCACACCGGGGAGCTGTTTTTT
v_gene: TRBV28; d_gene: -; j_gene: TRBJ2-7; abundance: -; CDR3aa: CASSRPLAIDEQYF; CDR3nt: TGTGCCAGCAGTCGCCCTCTAGCGATCGACGAGCAGTACTTC
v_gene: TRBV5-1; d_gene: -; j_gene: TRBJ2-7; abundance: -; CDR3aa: CASSLGTTVSHEQYF; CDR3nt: TGCGCCAGCAGCCTGGGGACAACCGTCTCCCACGAGCAGTACTTC
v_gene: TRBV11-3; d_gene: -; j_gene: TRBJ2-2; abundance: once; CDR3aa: CASSGQNTGELFF; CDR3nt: TGTGCCAGCAGCGGGCAAAACACCGGGGAGCTGTTTTTT
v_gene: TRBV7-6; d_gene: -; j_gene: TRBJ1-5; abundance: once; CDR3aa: CASSLLGVREPQHF; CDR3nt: TGTGCCAGCAGCTTATTAGGGGTAAGGGAGCCCCAGCATTTT
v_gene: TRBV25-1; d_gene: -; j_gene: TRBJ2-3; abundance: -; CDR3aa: CASRRSGASTDTQYF; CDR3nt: TGTGCCAGCCGCAGGTCAGGGGCTAGCACAGATACGCAGTATTTT
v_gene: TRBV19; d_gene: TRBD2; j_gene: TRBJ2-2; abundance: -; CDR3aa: CASSIEAPRTSRTNTGELFF; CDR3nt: TGTGCCAGTAGTATAGAGGCTCCCCGGACTAGCCGCACGAACACCGGGGAGCTGTTTTTT
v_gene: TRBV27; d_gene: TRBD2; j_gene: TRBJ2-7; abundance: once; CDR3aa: CASSFLTSGHSYEQYF; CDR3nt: TGTGCCAGCAGTTTCCTCACTAGCGGGCATTCCTACGAGCAGTACTTC
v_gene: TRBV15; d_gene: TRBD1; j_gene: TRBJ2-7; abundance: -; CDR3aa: CATSTTGVSEQYF; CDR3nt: TGTGCCACCAGCACCACAGGGGTGAGCGAGCAGTACTTC
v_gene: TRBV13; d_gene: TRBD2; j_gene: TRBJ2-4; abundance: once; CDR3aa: CASSFRASGIDIQYF; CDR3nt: TGTGCCAGCAGCTTCCGAGCTAGCGGGATTGACATTCAGTACTTC
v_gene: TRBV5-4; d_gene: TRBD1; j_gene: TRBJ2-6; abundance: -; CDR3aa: CASSLLDRAGANVLTF; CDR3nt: TGTGCCAGCAGCTTGTTAGACAGGGCCGGGGCCAACGTCCTGACTTTC
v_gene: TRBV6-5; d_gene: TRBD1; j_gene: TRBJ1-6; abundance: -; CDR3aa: CASSNRGRNSPLHF; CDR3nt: TGTGCCAGCAGTAACAGGGGGCGGAATTCACCCCTCCACTTT
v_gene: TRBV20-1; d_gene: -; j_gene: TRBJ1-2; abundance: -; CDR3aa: CSARWNSFYTF; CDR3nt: TGCAGTGCTAGATGGAACAGTTTCTACACCTTC
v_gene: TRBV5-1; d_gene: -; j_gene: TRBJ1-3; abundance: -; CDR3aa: CASSLEELSGNTIYF; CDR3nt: TGCGCCAGCAGCTTAGAGGAGCTCTCTGGAAACACCATATATTTT
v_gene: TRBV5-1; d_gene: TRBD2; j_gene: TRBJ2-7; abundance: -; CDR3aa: CASSFFGTSGSLSYEQYF; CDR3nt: TGCGCCAGCAGCTTTTTCGGTACTAGCGGGAGCCTCAGCTACGAGCAGTACTTC
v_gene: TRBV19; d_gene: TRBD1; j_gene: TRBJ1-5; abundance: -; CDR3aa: CASSIESRQGWRNQPQHF; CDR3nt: TGTGCCAGTAGTATAGAGTCCCGACAGGGGTGGCGCAATCAGCCCCAGCATTTT
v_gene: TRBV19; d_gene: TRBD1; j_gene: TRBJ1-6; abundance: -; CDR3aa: CASRSGTGRNSPLHF; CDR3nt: TGTGCCAGTAGGAGCGGGACAGGGAGGAATTCACCCCTCCACTTT
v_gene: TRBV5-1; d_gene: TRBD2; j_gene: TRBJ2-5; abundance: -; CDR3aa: CASNPGGGDETQYF; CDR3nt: TGCGCCAGCAACCCGGGGGGAGGGGACGAGACCCAGTACTTC
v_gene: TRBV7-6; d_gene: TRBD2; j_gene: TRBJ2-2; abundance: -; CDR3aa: CASSLAGAGVVTGELFF; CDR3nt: TGTGCCAGCAGCTTAGCCGGAGCGGGAGTGGTCACCGGGGAGCTGTTTTTT
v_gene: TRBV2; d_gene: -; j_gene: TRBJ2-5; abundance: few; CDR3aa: CASSVGETQYF; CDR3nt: TGTGCCAGCAGTGTCGGAGAGACCCAGTACTTC
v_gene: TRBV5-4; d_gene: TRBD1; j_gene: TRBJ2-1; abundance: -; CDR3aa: CASSLDGTGGLYNEQFF; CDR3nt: TGTGCCAGCAGCTTGGACGGGACAGGAGGCCTCTACAATGAGCAGTTCTTC
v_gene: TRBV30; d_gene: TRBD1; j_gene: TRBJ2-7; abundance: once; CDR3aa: CAWDRGSDEQYF; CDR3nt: TGTGCCTGGGACAGGGGGTCCGACGAGCAGTACTTC
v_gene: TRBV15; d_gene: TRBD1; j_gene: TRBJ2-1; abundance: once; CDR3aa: CATSRDRTGQGMRNEQFF; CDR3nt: TGTGCCACCAGCAGAGATCGGACCGGACAGGGCATGAGAAATGAGCAGTTCTTC
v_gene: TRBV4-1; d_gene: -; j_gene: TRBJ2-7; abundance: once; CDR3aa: CASSPGLLRQDLVYEQYF; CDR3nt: TGCGCCAGCAGCCCCGGCCTGTTGAGACAGGACCTCGTATACGAGCAGTACTTC
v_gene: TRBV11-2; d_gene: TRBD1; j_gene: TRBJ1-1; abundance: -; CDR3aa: CASSLGRGRGSTEAFF; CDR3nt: TGTGCCAGCAGCTTAGGAAGGGGGCGAGGGAGTACTGAAGCTTTCTTT
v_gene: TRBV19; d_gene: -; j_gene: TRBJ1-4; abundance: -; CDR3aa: CASSLDTDNEKLFF; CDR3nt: TGTGCCAGTAGCCTGGACACCGATAATGAAAAACTGTTTTTT
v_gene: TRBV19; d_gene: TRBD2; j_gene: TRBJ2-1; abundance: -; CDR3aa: CASSISLGGRAADEQFF; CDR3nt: TGTGCCAGTAGTATATCCCTCGGGGGGAGGGCTGCGGATGAGCAGTTCTTC
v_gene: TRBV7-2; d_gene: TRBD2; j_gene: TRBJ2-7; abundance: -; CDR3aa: CASRDPSGNRNEQYF; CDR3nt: TGTGCCAGCAGGGATCCTAGCGGGAACCGCAACGAGCAGTACTTC